This TCR beta chain came from a study of blood T cell repertoires in COVID-19. The wider study: Material from acute and convalescent COVID-19 was sourced from the United States, Italy and Spain. PBMCs, B-cell-depleted T cells, or T cells provided the cDNA or gDNA that made up the material.

Original methodology: Nucleated cell number was recorded as an estimate derived from reference gene primer amplification. Clones were read by immunoSEQ multiplex PCR, and TCRdb kept only the in-frame ones, dropping some. V and J calls and clone size are as listed in that table; D and trimming were resolved from the DNA. There are 210,000 or so clones in the sample; 65% to 90% occur only once, and 4.4% lies in the top ten. Germline CDR1 is LNHDA and CDR2 is SQIVND (reference sequence). CDR3 length: 15 residues. The V gene lost 9 bases and the J gene lost 0 bases, with 15 bases spanning the gap. The sequencing input was peripheral blood. The chain recombines TRBV19 with TRBJ2-4; a possible D gene is TRBD1 (7 bases). This TCR derives from a man aged 45 to 65 with acute or convalescent COVID-19. This CDR3 reads CASGGQKLAKNIQYF. The CDR3 bases are TGTGCCAGCGGGGGACAGAAACTAGCCAAAAACATTCAGTACTTC. The full variable domain, in which reference TRBV19 and TRBJ2-4 provide the parts outside the CDR3, is DGGITQSPKYLFRKEGQNVTLSCEQNLNHDAMYWYRQDPGQGLRLIYYSQIVNDFQKGDIAEGYSVSREKKESFPLTVTSAQKNPTAFYLCASGGQKLAKNIQYFGAGTRLSVL.